The following is a T cell receptor (beta chain) sequence with its context. The antigen is not known. The data belong to a study of cytomegalovirus exposure and HLA in healthy donors. Study details: Among the roughly 400 genotyped donors, 70% to 90% were placed in the Caucasian-associated ancestry cluster. The study, taken as a whole, reports: Prior analysis indicated that the majority of TCR beta V segments exhibited productivity approximately 87% or approximately 30% of the time. Exclusion applied to some V segments, including TRBV6-2 and TRBV6-3, as they were indistinguishable. The presence/absence work took it that sequencing depth was about the same across donors.

Primers for the PCR totalled 60 Vbeta and 13 Jbeta. TCRdb's copy holds only in-frame clones and misses some; the assay was immunoSEQ multiplex PCR. The table has about 81,000 clones, 77% seen once. V gave up 2 bases and J gave up 5 bases, with 9 bases separating them. Per germline, CDR1 WNHNN and CDR2 SYGVQD (reference sequence). This CDR3 comprises 14 residues. The sequence was obtained from a man over 45 in good health and CMV-seropositive. Sequenced: PBMCs. This chain uses TRBV10-1 with TRBJ2-2; D may be TRBD2 (6 bases). CDR3 DNA sequence: TGCGCCAGCAGTGAGAGAGGAGGGACCGGGGAGCTGTTTTTT. This sequence encodes CASSERGGTGELFF.